A single sample is the source of the 23 T cell receptor beta chains below, sequenced in a study of T-cell reconstitution after alpha-beta-depleted transplantation in children. TCRbeta library preparation incorporated unique molecular identifiers. In TCRdb, the PCR reads were re-called with MiXCR into one record per CDR3 protein. This sample has 190,000 or so distinct CDR3 sequences, with about 6.8% found just once. The sequencing here drew on PBMCs from the stem cell graft donor, taken from the stem cell graft. Receptors originate from a human donor who donated a stem cell graft to a child with Wiskott-Aldrich syndrome.

This clonotype was seen only a few times. This chain uses TRBV24-1 with TRBJ2-6; 8 nucleotides line up with TRBD1. V shed 2 bases, J shed 0 bases, and the junction held 5 bases outside the gene matches. This CDR3 has 18 residues. Germline V gene data show CDR1 as KGHDR and CDR2 as SFDVKD. In DNA form, the CDR3 reads TGTGCCACCAGTGATTCGAGGACAGGGAGCTCTGGGGCCAACGTCCTGACTTTC. This translates into CATSDSRTGSSGANVLTF.

In this sample, this clonotype turned up many times. The CDR3 nucleotides are TGCAGCGTTGAGGTCCAGGACCTCACTGGCTACACCTTC. Translating gives CSVEVQDLTGYTF. The chain uses TRBV29-1 and TRBJ1-2; D gene unclear. The CDR3 loop spans 13 amino acids. Trimming shortened V by 3 bases and J by 7 bases, and 15 bases separated the two germline ends. CDR1 and CDR2 from the germline V gene are SQVTM and ANQGSEA.

This clonotype was seen at least ten times. The chain employs TRBV7-2 and TRBJ1-5; 10 bases map to TRBD1. Germline CDR1 SGHTA, CDR2 FQGNSA. CDR3 length equals 15 residues. Trimming at V came to 4 bases and at J to 6 bases, leaving 6 bases not matched to a gene. The CDR3, as DNA: TGTGCCAGCAGCTCCGGGACAGGGGATTTTCAGCCCCAGCATTTT. This translates into CASSSGTGDFQPQHF.

This rearrangement joins TRBV11-2 to TRBJ2-1; either TRBD1 or TRBD2 may supply D (6 bases each). V was clipped by 6 bases and J by 6 bases, with 15 bases between them. In germline, CDR1 is SGHAT, CDR2 FQNNGV. The CDR3 spans 14 residues. The CDR3 reads CASSPLQGGNEQFF. The CDR3 nucleotides are TGTGCCAGCAGTCCACTACAGGGAGGCAATGAGCAGTTCTTC.

This clonotype appeared a few times. CDR3 sequence (DNA): TGCAGTGCTAGTTGGACGGGGGGTACAGATACGCAGTATTTT. Protein product: CSASWTGGTDTQYF. V and J are TRBV20-1 and TRBJ2-3; 7 bases map to TRBD2. CDR1 and CDR2 (germline): DFQATT, SNEGSKA (reference sequence). This CDR3 is built from 14 residues. J lost 3 bases, V lost 3 bases, and 6 bases had no gene match.

This clonotype was seen many times. J is TRBJ2-1 and V is TRBV24-1; 16 bases are shared with TRBD2. Germline CDR1 and CDR2: KGHDR and SFDVKD. V trimming: 3 bases; J trimming: 8 bases; junction bases outside the gene matches: 9. This CDR3 is 18 amino acids long. The CDR3 DNA reads TGTGCCACCAGTGATACACCGGGACTAGCGGGGGGGTACTATGAGCAGTTCTTC. Amino acid sequence: CATSDTPGLAGGYYEQFF.

This clonotype came up many times. The chain joins TRBV27 to TRBJ2-1; 7 nucleotides agree with TRBD1. This CDR3 region has 13 residues. The germline V gene encodes CDR1 MNHEY and CDR2 SMNVEV (reference sequence). The J segment lost 6 bases and the V segment lost 6 bases, leaving 5 bases of the junction unmatched. DNA for the CDR3: TGTGCCAGCAGCAGACAGGGCGCCAATGAGCAGTTCTTC. This encodes CASSRQGANEQFF.

This chain joins TRBV7-9 and TRBJ2-7; perhaps TRBD2 as D (5 bases). Trimming shortened V by 2 bases and J by 5 bases, and 10 bases separated the two germline ends. The CDR3 is made up of 13 amino acids. Germline CDR1 reads SEHNR; CDR2 reads FQNEAQ (reference sequence). The CDR3 coding sequence is TGTGCCAGCAGCTTATATTCGGGGAACGAGCAGTACTTC. It translates to CASSLYSGNEQYF.

This clonotype showed up many times. This chain uses TRBV5-1 with TRBJ2-2; D uncertain. CDR1 is SGHRS, CDR2 YFSETQ, per germline. Trimming took 0 bases from V and 2 from J, leaving 5 bases between them. The CDR3 length is 14 residues. The CDR3 region is CASSLEPNTGELFF. The CDR3 DNA is TGCGCCAGCAGCTTGGAACCTAACACCGGGGAGCTGTTTTTT.

This clonotype was observed at least ten times. This chain joins TRBV15 and TRBJ2-7; unclear D gene. The CDR3 extends over 13 amino acids. Germline V CDR1 and CDR2: LNHNV, YYDKDF (reference sequence). Trimming cost V 4 bases and J 0 bases, with 7 bases left between them. The CDR3 region is CATSKTSSYEQYF. CDR3 coding DNA: TGTGCCACCAGCAAGACAAGCTCCTACGAGCAGTACTTC.

This clonotype was picked up many times. This sequence joins TRBV20-1 and TRBJ2-7; D uncertain. Trimming cost V 3 bases and J 1 base, with 10 bases left between them. The CDR3 length is 13 residues. CDR1 DFQATT and CDR2 SNEGSKA come from the germline V gene (reference sequence). CDR3 nucleotide sequence: TGCAGTGCTAGCCTTCTTAGGTCCTACGAGCAGTACTTC. It codes for CSASLLRSYEQYF.

This clonotype was observed at least ten times. This rearrangement joins TRBV12-3 or TRBV12-4 to TRBJ2-5; 12 bases fit TRBD2. Losses at the gene ends were 2 bases for V and 4 bases for J; bases not matched to a gene: 17. This CDR3 is built from 20 residues. The CDR3 DNA reads as TGTGCCAGCAGTTTAAGAGGTTTGACTAGCGGGGGAGCGGGCCGAGAGACCCAGTACTTC. Translating it yields CASSLRGLTSGGAGRETQYF.

The chain employs TRBV4-3 and TRBJ1-1; D remains unclear. With 1 base removed from V and 5 bases from J, the gap between germline ends came to 8 bases. Germline CDR1 and CDR2: LGHNA and YSLEER. The CDR3 runs to 13 residues. The CDR3 DNA reads TGCGCCAGCAGCCAAGGAAGAGGGACTGAAGCTTTCTTT. It yields the protein CASSQGRGTEAFF.

This chain connects TRBV25-1 to TRBJ2-2; no clear D. In germline, CDR1 is MGHDK, CDR2 SYGVNS. CDR3 size: 14 residues. V was trimmed by 0 bases and J by 4 bases, leaving 6 bases between them. The CDR3 spells CASSEYIGTGELFF. The CDR3 nucleotides are TGTGCCAGCAGTGAATATATAGGCACCGGGGAGCTGTTTTTT.

In regard to this clonotype: Possible read error: a much larger clone is one base away. The chain couples TRBV25-1 to TRBJ2-7, with 8 bases matching TRBD1. Germline CDR1 MGHDK, CDR2 SYGVNS. The CDR3 spans 15 residues. CDR3 in DNA: TGTGCCAGCAGTGAGCGGTCAGGGGGCTTCTACGAGCAGAACTTC. Protein: CASSERSGGFYEQNF.

This clonotype was recorded many times. This chain connects TRBV5-1 to TRBJ2-6, with D uncertain. Germline loops: CDR1 SGHRS, CDR2 YFSETQ. There are 19 residues in the CDR3. Trimming pared 2 bases from V and 0 bases from J, leaving 18 bases between. The CDR3 sequence is CASSLNQGYSDSGANVLTF. CDR3 sequence (DNA): TGCGCCAGCAGCTTAAATCAAGGATACTCAGACTCTGGGGCCAACGTCCTGACTTTC.

This chain links TRBV7-8 with TRBJ2-3; 8 bases fit TRBD2. The V segment lost 5 bases and the J segment 3 bases; nucleotides outside the gene matches: 16. Germline CDR1 reads SGHVS; CDR2 reads FQNEAQ. The CDR3 totals 18 residues. DNA for the CDR3: TGTGCCAGCAGCCACCTTTACGGGGGGGGATTCGGAACAGATACGCAGTATTTT. The encoded protein is CASSHLYGGGFGTDTQYF.

This clonotype came up many times. This rearrangement joins TRBV3-1 to TRBJ1-1; weak D call: TRBD1 (5 bases). CDR3 size: 13 residues. Germline CDR1 and CDR2: LGHDT and YNNKEL (reference sequence). Trimming removed 6 bases at V and 3 bases at J, with 11 bases between. In nucleotides, the CDR3 is TGTGCCAGCAGGCAGGGTAGGGACACTGAAGCTTTCTTT. It codes for CASRQGRDTEAFF.

This clonotype was picked up a small number of times. The chain combines TRBV24-1 with TRBJ2-1, with D possibly being TRBD1 (6 bases). The V and J ends lost 7 bases and 7 bases respectively, with 13 bases between them. The CDR3 length is 13 residues. The germline V gene encodes CDR1 KGHDR and CDR2 SFDVKD. CDR3 DNA sequence: TGTGCCACCAGCCTACCAGGGGTAAATGAGCAGTTCTTC. This gives the protein CATSLPGVNEQFF.

This clonotype showed up many times. The chain links TRBV7-2 to TRBJ2-3; D not certain. V lost 1 base and J lost 4, with 9 bases in between. This CDR3 spans 14 amino acids. Germline loops: CDR1 SGHTA, CDR2 FQGNSA. In DNA, the CDR3 is TGTGCCAGCAGCTTAGGCGGATTTGCAGATACGCAGTATTTT. It translates to CASSLGGFADTQYF.

This clonotype was seen ten or more times. This chain connects TRBV12-3 or TRBV12-4 to TRBJ1-2, with D hard to call. The CDR3 totals 12 residues. V was trimmed by 2 bases and J by 8 bases, leaving 9 bases between them. Here the CDR3 reads CASSLNPGGYTF. The CDR3 coding sequence is TGTGCCAGCAGTTTAAATCCCGGAGGCTACACCTTC.

This clonotype was seen many times. The V gene is TRBV24-1, the J gene TRBJ2-3, with D perhaps matching TRBD1 or TRBD2 (5 bases each). With 5 bases removed from V and 3 bases from J, the gap between germline ends came to 14 bases. The CDR3 contains 15 residues. The germline CDR1 and CDR2 sequences are KGHDR and SFDVKD. CDR3 protein: CATSVPGRITDTQYF. CDR3 coding DNA: TGTGCCACCAGTGTCCCGGGACGGATTACAGATACGCAGTATTTT.

This clonotype showed up many times. CDR3: CSARAGKSSYEQYF. For the CDR3, the DNA is TGCAGTGCTAGGGCGGGGAAGAGCTCCTACGAGCAGTACTTC. The chain links TRBV20-1 to TRBJ2-7; D might be TRBD2 (6 bases). Germline V lookup: CDR1 DFQATT, CDR2 SNEGSKA (reference sequence). The CDR3 contains 14 residues. V was pared by 3 bases and J by 0 bases, with 12 bases between.